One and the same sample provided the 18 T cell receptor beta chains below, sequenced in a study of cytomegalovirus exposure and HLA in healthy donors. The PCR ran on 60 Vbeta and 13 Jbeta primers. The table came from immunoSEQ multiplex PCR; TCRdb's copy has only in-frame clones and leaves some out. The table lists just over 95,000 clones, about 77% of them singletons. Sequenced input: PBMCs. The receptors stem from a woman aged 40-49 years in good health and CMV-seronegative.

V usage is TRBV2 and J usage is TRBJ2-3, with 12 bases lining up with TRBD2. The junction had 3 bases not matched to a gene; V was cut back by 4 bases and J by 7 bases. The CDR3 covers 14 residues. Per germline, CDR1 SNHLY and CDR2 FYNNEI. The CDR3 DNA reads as TGTGCCAGCAGTGGAACTAGCGGGGGGAATACGCAGTATTTT. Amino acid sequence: CASSGTSGGNTQYF.

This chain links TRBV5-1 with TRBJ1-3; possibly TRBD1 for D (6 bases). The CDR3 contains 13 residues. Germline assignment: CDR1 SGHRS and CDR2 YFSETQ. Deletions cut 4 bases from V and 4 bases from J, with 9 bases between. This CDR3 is CASSSGQGNTIYF. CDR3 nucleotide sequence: TGCGCCAGCAGCAGCGGACAGGGAAACACCATATATTTT. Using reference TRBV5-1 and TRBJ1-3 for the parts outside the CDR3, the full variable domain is KAGVTQTPRYLIKTRGQQVTLSCSPISGHRSVSWYQQTPGQGLQFLFEYFSETQRNKGNFPGRFSGRQFSNSRSEMNVSTLELGDSALYLCASSSGQGNTIYFGEGSWLTVV.

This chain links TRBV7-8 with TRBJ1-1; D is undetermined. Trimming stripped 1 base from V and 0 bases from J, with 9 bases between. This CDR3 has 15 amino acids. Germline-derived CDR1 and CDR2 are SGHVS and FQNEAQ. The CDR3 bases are TGTGCCAGCAGCTTAGGGCCGGGGATGAACACTGAAGCTTTCTTT. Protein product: CASSLGPGMNTEAFF. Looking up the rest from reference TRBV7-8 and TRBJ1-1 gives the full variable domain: GAGVSQSPRYKVAKRGQDVALRCDPISGHVSLFWYQQALGQGPEFLTYFQNEAQLDKSGLPSDRFFAERPEGSVSTLKIQRTQQEDSAVYLCASSLGPGMNTEAFFGQGTRLTVV.

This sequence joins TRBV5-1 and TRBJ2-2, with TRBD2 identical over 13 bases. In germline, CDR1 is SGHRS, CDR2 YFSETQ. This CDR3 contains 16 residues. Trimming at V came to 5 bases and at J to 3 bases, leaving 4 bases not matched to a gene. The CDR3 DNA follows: TGCGCCAGCAGAACTAGCGGGGGGGCCGACACCGGGGAGCTGTTTTTT. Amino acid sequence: CASRTSGGADTGELFF. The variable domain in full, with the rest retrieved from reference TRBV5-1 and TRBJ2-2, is KAGVTQTPRYLIKTRGQQVTLSCSPISGHRSVSWYQQTPGQGLQFLFEYFSETQRNKGNFPGRFSGRQFSNSRSEMNVSTLELGDSALYLCASRTSGGADTGELFFGEGSRLTVL.

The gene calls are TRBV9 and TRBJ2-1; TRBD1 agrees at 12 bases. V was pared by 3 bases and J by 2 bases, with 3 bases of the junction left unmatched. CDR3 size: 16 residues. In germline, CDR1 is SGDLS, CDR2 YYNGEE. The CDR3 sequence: CASSDGTGGPYNEQFF. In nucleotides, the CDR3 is TGTGCCAGCAGCGACGGGACAGGGGGCCCCTACAATGAGCAGTTCTTC.

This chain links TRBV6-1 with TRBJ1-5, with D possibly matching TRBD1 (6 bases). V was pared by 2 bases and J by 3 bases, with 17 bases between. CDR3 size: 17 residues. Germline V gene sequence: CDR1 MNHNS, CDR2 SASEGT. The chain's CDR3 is CASSELVGRGDNQPQHF. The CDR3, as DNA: TGTGCCAGCAGTGAACTTGTTGGCAGGGGAGACAATCAGCCCCAGCATTTT.

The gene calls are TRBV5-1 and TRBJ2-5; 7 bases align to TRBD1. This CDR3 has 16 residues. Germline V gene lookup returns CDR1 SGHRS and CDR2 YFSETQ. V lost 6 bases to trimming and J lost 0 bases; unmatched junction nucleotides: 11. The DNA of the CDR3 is TGCGCCAGCAAAAAACCGACAGGGTGGGACCAAGAGACCCAGTACTTC. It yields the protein CASKKPTGWDQETQYF.

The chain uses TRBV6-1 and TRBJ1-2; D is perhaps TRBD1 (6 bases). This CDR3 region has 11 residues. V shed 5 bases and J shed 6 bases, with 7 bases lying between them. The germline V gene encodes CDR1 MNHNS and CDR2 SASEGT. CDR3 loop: CASSNRDGYTF. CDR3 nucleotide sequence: TGTGCCAGCAGTAACAGGGATGGCTACACCTTC.

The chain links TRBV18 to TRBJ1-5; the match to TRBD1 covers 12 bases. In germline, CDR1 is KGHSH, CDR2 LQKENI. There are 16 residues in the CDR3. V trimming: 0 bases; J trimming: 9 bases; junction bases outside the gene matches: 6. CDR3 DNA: TGTGCCAGCTCACCACCCGGGACAGGGGGCTTTGGGCCCCAGCATTTT. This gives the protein CASSPPGTGGFGPQHF.

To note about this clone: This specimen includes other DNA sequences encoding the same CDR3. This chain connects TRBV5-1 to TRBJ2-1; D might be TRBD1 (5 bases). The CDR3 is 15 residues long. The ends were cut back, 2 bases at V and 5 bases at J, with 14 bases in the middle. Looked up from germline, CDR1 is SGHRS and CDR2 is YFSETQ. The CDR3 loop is CASSLHPWGDNEQFF. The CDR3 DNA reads TGCGCCAGCAGCTTACACCCATGGGGCGACAATGAGCAGTTCTTC.

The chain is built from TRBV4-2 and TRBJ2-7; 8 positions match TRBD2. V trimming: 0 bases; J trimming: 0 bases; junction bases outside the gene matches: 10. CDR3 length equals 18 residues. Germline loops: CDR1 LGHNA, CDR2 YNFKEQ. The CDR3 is CASSQDSGLAEDSYEQYF. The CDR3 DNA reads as TGTGCCAGCAGCCAAGATTCCGGACTAGCCGAGGACTCCTACGAGCAGTACTTC.

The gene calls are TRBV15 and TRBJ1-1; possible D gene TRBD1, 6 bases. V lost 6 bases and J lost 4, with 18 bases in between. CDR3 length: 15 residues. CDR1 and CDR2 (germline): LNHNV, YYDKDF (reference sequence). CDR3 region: CATSLYKGGGTEAFF. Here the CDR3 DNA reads TGTGCCACCAGTTTATACAAGGGAGGGGGCACTGAAGCTTTCTTT.

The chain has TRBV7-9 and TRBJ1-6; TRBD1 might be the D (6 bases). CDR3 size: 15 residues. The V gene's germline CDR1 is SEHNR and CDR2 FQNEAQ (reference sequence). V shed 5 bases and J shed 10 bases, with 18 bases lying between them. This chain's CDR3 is CASSPSWGQVSPLHF. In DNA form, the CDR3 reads TGTGCCAGCAGCCCTAGCTGGGGACAAGTATCACCCCTCCACTTT.

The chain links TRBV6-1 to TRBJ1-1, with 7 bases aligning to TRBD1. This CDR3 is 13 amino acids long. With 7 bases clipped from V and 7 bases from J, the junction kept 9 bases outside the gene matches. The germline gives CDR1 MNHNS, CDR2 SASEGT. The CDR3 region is CASTRDRSSEAFF. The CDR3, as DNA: TGTGCCAGCACCCGGGACAGAAGTAGTGAAGCTTTCTTT.

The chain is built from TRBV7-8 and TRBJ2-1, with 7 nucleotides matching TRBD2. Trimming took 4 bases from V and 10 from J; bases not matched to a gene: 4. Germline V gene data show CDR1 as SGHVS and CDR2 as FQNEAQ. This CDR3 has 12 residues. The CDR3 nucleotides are TGTGCCAGCAGCTCACGACTAGCAGAGCAGTTCTTC. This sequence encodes CASSSRLAEQFF.

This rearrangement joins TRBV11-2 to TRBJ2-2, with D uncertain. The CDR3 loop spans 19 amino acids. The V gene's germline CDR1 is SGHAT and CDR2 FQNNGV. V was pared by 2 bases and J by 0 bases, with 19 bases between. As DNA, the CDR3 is TGTGCCAGCAGCTTATCGTTCCAAACAGCACTTACGAACACCGGGGAGCTGTTTTTT. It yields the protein CASSLSFQTALTNTGELFF.

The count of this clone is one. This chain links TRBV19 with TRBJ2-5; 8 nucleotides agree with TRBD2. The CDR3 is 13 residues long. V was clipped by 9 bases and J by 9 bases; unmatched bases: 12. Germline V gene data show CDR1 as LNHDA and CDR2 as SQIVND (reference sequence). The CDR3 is CASGLAMYGAQYF. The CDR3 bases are TGTGCCAGCGGACTAGCCATGTACGGGGCCCAGTACTTC.

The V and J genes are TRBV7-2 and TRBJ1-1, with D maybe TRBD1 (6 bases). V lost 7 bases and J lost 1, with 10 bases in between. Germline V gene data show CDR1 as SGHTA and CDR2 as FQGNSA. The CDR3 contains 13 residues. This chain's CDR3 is CASKGTSNTEAFF. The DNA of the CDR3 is TGTGCCAGCAAGGGGACATCGAACACTGAAGCTTTCTTT.